This entry lists 23 T cell receptor beta chains sequenced from one sample in a study of blood T cells in healthy people across ages. Alongside a J-beta primer mix, a sample-barcoded 5' primer served in a second PCR lasting 7 to 11 cycles. MiXCR, run by TCRdb on the 5' RACE reads, gives a single entry per CDR3 protein. In the table there are roughly 720,000 distinct CDR3 sequences, approximately 55% of which are singletons. Sample: blood. These TCRs come from an elderly man in good health.

This clonotype showed up just a few times. This chain links TRBV7-2 with TRBJ2-1; TRBD2 aligns across 7 bases. CDR1 and CDR2 from the germline V gene are SGHTA and FQGNSA. The CDR3 is 15 residues long. V lost 0 bases, J lost 3 bases, and 2 bases stayed unmatched. The CDR3 spells CASSLAGGDYNEQFF. Written as DNA, the CDR3 is TGTGCCAGCAGCTTAGCGGGAGGGGACTACAATGAGCAGTTCTTC.

CDR3 loop: CSAWPGRLSYEQYF. CDR3 sequence (DNA): TGCAGTGCTTGGCCGGGACGTCTGTCCTACGAGCAGTACTTC. The chain uses TRBV20-1 and TRBJ2-7, with D possibly being TRBD1 or TRBD2 (5 bases each). The V end lost 5 bases, the J end lost 1 base, and 15 bases lay between the germline ends. CDR3 size: 14 residues. Per germline, CDR1 DFQATT and CDR2 SNEGSKA (reference sequence).

This chain uses TRBV2 with TRBJ2-7; 7 bases are shared with TRBD2. The trim removed 11 bases at V and 2 bases at J, leaving 6 bases unmatched. This CDR3 is built from 12 residues. CDR1 and CDR2 from the germline V gene are SNHLY and FYNNEI. The CDR3, as DNA: TGTGCCGGGGGGGAGCCTCCCTACGAGCAGTACTTC. Translating gives CAGGEPPYEQYF.

Note on this clonotype: Given a much more abundant clone one base away, this may be a read error. The chain joins TRBV5-1 to TRBJ2-6, with D unclear. The CDR3 spans 16 residues. Germline V CDR1 and CDR2: SGHRS, YFSETQ. The CDR3 bases are TGCACCAGCAGCCTCGACCCAAACCCTGGGGCCAACGTCCTGACTTTC. It translates to CTSSLDPNPGANVLTF.

V and J are TRBV5-1 and TRBJ2-1; no clear D. The closer fit of TRBJ2-7 to the DNA end suggests the J call may be wrong. The CDR3 extends over 13 amino acids. CDR1 is SGHRS, CDR2 YFSETQ, per germline. For the CDR3, the DNA is TGCGCCAGCAGCGTCCAAGGGTACAATGAGCAGTACTTC. It yields the protein CASSVQGYNEQYF.

The chain uses TRBV7-9 and TRBJ2-4; 8 nucleotides match TRBD1. The J call may be incorrect, as the DNA end agrees better with TRBJ2-7. The CDR3 has 15 residues. The germline V gene has CDR1 SEHNR and CDR2 FQNEAQ (reference sequence). The CDR3 DNA reads TGTGCCAGCAGCCCATGGACAGGGTCACAGAGCGAGCAGTACTTC. Amino acids: CASSPWTGSQSEQYF.

There are a few counts of this clonotype. The J gene is TRBJ2-2, the V gene TRBV28, with 7 bases lining up with TRBD1. V shed 3 bases and J 2 bases; nucleotides not matched to a gene: 3. The CDR3 is 15 residues long. Per the germline V gene, CDR1 is MDHEN and CDR2 is SYDVKM. CDR3 loop: CASSFGTVNTGELFF. The CDR3 nucleotides are TGTGCCAGCAGTTTCGGGACAGTTAACACCGGGGAGCTGTTTTTT.

The V and J genes are TRBV2 and TRBJ2-5; TRBD1 or TRBD2 may be the D gene (6 bases each). With 6 bases removed from V and 6 bases from J, the gap between germline ends came to 17 bases. CDR3 length: 14 residues. Germline V lookup: CDR1 SNHLY, CDR2 FYNNEI. DNA of the CDR3: TGTGCCAGCAGGGAGGGACAACAAAGAAAGACCCAGTACTTC. Translation: CASREGQQRKTQYF.

The chain recombines TRBV7-9 with TRBJ2-1; 8 bases map to TRBD2. With 4 bases clipped from V and 7 bases from J, the junction kept 9 bases outside the gene matches. Germline V gene sequence: CDR1 SEHNR, CDR2 FQNEAQ (reference sequence). There are 15 residues in the CDR3. CDR3 sequence reads: CASSSDPGGRNEQFF. CDR3 nucleotides: TGTGCCAGCAGCTCGGACCCGGGGGGGAGGAATGAGCAGTTCTTC.

This chain links TRBV7-2 with TRBJ1-4, with 9 nucleotides matching TRBD1. In germline, CDR1 is SGHTA, CDR2 FQGNSA. Trimming cost V 3 bases and J 7 bases; bases outside gene matches: 3. The CDR3 covers 14 residues. The CDR3 DNA sequence: TGTGCCAGCAGCTTCCGGACAGGGGTTGAAAAACTGTTTTTT. Its protein is CASSFRTGVEKLFF. Full variable domain (outside the CDR3, taken from reference TRBV7-2 and TRBJ1-4): GAGVSQSPSNKVTEKGKDVELRCDPISGHTALYWYRQSLGQGLEFLIYFQGNSAPDKSGLPSDRFSAERTGGSVSTLTIQRTQQEDSAVYLCASSFRTGVEKLFFGSGTQLSVL.

V is TRBV29-1 and J is TRBJ2-7; 7 bases map to TRBD2. With V trimmed by 6 bases and J by 3 bases, 11 bases remained unmatched. CDR1 and CDR2 from the germline V gene are SQVTM and ANQGSEA. The CDR3 loop spans 14 amino acids. The CDR3 nucleotides read TGCAGCGTGGCGAGGAGCGGGAAAAGCTACGAGCAGTACTTC. Residues: CSVARSGKSYEQYF.

The V call is TRBV12-3 or TRBV12-4, the J call TRBJ2-7; 7 nucleotides align to TRBD1. The CDR3 length is 16 residues. J gave up 3 bases and V 2 bases, and 10 bases lay outside the gene matches. The CDR3 is CASSLSHGTAVYEQYF. The CDR3 nucleotides read TGTGCCAGCAGTTTATCTCACGGGACAGCCGTCTACGAGCAGTACTTC.

The chain is built from TRBV7-2 and TRBJ2-7, with 10 bases lining up with TRBD2. Germline V gene sequence: CDR1 SGHTA, CDR2 FQGNSA. J lost 5 bases, V lost 6 bases, and 7 bases had no gene match. The CDR3 is 14 residues long. The CDR3 is CASSLAGVMDEQYF. The CDR3, as DNA: TGTGCCAGCAGTCTAGCGGGAGTCATGGACGAGCAGTACTTC.

The chain is built from TRBV12-3 or TRBV12-4 and TRBJ2-3, with 9 bases matching TRBD2. The CDR3 is made up of 15 amino acids. With V trimmed by 3 bases and J by 2 bases, 3 bases remained unmatched. The CDR3 nucleotides are TGTGCCAGCAGTTTCCCTAGCGGGGCCACAGATACGCAGTATTTT. It yields the protein CASSFPSGATDTQYF.

There are a few counts of this clonotype. The rearrangement joins TRBV12-3 or TRBV12-4 to TRBJ2-7; 8 bases agree with TRBD1. The CDR3 runs 16 residues. J lost 2 bases, V lost 5 bases, and 11 bases had no gene match. The DNA for the CDR3 is TGTGCCAGCAGTCCGCTCGGGACAGGCCGAGCCTACGAGCAGTACTTC. It is translated as CASSPLGTGRAYEQYF.

This clonotype was picked up one time. The J gene is TRBJ2-5, the V gene TRBV19, with 9 bases lining up with TRBD1. Germline V lookup: CDR1 LNHDA, CDR2 SQIVND (reference sequence). This CDR3 comprises 14 residues. V lost 6 bases to trimming and J lost 3 bases; unmatched junction nucleotides: 5. For the CDR3, the DNA is TGTGCCAGTAGCCCCCGGGACAGGGAAGAGACCCAGTACTTC. This gives the protein CASSPRDREETQYF.

This clonotype appeared a few times. The gene calls are TRBV29-1 and TRBJ1-2; 7 bases map to TRBD1. Germline trimming cut 5 bases from V and 8 bases from J; bases unmatched to any gene: 14. CDR1 is SQVTM, CDR2 ANQGSEA, per germline. This CDR3 is 14 amino acids long. The CDR3 bases are TGCAGCGTTACCAGTGGGGCAGGGGGAAGGGGCTACACCTTC. This codes for CSVTSGAGGRGYTF.

The chain combines TRBV20-1 with TRBJ2-7; 9 nucleotides agree with TRBD1. Germline V CDR1 and CDR2: DFQATT, SNEGSKA (reference sequence). J gave up 4 bases and V 3 bases, and 4 bases lay outside the gene matches. The length of the CDR3 is 13 residues. CDR3 sequence (DNA): TGCAGTGCTAGCGGGGACAGGGTGTACGAGCAGTACTTC. This sequence encodes CSASGDRVYEQYF.

This clonotype was picked up a small number of times. The chain uses TRBV11-2 and TRBJ1-5, with D possibly matching TRBD1 (5 bases). The germline CDR1 and CDR2 sequences are SGHAT and FQNNGV. The CDR3 is 15 amino acids. V was trimmed by 1 base and J by 0 bases, leaving 7 bases between them. The CDR3 reads CASSLGDLSNQPQHF. DNA for the CDR3: TGTGCCAGCAGCTTAGGGGACCTTAGCAATCAGCCCCAGCATTTT.

This clonotype was counted only a few times. This chain uses TRBV6-1 with TRBJ2-5, with D uncertain. The J call may be wrong; the DNA end is better matched by TRBJ2-7. The germline gives CDR1 MNHNS, CDR2 SASEGT. There are 12 residues in the CDR3. Here the CDR3 reads CASSEGKYEQYF. The CDR3 region has the DNA TGTGCCAGCAGTGAAGGCAAGTACGAGCAGTACTTC.

This clonotype was picked up a small number of times. V gene TRBV7-2 combines with J gene TRBJ2-3; TRBD2 matches 9 bases. The CDR3 has 17 amino acids. V trimming: 6 bases; J trimming: 1 base; junction bases outside the gene matches: 11. In germline, CDR1 is SGHTA, CDR2 FQGNSA. CDR3 region: CASSSRLAGVGTDTQYF. CDR3 coding DNA: TGTGCCAGCAGTTCCCGATTAGCGGGAGTTGGCACAGATACGCAGTATTTT.

The chain combines TRBV20-1 with TRBJ2-5; 7 bases are a match to TRBD2. The J call may be wrong; the DNA end is better matched by TRBJ2-7. Germline V gene sequence: CDR1 DFQATT, CDR2 SNEGSKA (reference sequence). The CDR3 is 14 residues long. DNA of the CDR3: TGCAGTGCTAGAGATACAGCGGGATCGGTCGAGCAGTACTTC. It translates to CSARDTAGSVEQYF.

This clonotype was detected once. The V and J genes are TRBV27 and TRBJ2-1; perhaps TRBD2 as D (7 bases). V gave up 6 bases and J gave up 0 bases, with 18 bases separating them. CDR1 is MNHEY and CDR2 is SMNVEV in the germline V gene (reference sequence). CDR3 length: 17 residues. In DNA, the CDR3 is TGTGCCAGCAGCTTGTTGGGGGGGCTGAGCTCCTACAATGAGCAGTTCTTC. It is translated as CASSLLGGLSSYNEQFF.